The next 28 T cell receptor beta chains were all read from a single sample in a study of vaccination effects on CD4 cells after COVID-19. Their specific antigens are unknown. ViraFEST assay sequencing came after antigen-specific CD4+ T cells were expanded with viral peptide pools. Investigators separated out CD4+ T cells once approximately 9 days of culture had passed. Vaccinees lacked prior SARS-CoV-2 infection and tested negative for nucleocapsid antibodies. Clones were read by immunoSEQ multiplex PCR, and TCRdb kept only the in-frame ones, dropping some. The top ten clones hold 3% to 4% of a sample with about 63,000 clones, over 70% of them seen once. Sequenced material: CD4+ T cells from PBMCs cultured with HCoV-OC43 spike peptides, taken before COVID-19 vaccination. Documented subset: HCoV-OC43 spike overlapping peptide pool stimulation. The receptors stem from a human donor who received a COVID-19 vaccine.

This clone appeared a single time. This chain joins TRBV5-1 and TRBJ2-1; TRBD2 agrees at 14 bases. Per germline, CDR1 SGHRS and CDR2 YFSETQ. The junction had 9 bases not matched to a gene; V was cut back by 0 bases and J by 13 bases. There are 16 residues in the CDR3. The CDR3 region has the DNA TGCGCCAGCAGCTTGGCTAGGACTAGCGGGGGGAATCCCCAGTTCTTC. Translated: CASSLARTSGGNPQFF. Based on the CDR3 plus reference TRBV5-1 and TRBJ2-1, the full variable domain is KAGVTQTPRYLIKTRGQQVTLSCSPISGHRSVSWYQQTPGQGLQFLFEYFSETQRNKGNFPGRFSGRQFSNSRSEMNVSTLELGDSALYLCASSLARTSGGNPQFFGPGTRLTVL.

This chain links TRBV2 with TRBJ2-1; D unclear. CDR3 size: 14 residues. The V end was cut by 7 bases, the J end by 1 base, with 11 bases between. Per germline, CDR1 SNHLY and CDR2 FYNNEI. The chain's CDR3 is CASIPGPSYNEQFF. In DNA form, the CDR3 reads TGTGCCAGCATCCCTGGTCCTTCCTACAATGAGCAGTTCTTC.

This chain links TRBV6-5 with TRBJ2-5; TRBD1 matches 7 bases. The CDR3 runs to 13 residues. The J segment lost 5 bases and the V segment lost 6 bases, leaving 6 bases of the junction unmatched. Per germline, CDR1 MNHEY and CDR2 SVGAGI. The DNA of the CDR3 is TGTGCCAGCAGGACCGCAGGGGGTGAGACCCAGTACTTC. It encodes CASRTAGGETQYF.

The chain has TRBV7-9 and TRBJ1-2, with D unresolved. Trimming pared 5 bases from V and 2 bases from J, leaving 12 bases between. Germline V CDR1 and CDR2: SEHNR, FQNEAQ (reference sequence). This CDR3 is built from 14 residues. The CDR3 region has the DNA TGTGCCAGCAGCCCCCCCGCCACCAACTATGGCTACACCTTC. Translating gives CASSPPATNYGYTF.

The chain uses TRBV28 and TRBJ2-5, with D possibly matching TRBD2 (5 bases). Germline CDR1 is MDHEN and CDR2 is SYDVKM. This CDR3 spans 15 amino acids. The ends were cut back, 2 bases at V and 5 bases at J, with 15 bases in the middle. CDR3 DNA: TGTGCCAGCAGTTTAGGTGTGGCGGGTCTCGAGACCCAGTACTTC. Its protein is CASSLGVAGLETQYF.

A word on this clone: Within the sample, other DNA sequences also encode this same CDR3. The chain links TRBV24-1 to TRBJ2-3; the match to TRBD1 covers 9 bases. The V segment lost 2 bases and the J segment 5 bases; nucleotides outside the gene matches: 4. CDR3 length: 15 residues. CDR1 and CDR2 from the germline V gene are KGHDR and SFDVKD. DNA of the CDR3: TGTGCCACCAGTGATTCGGGACAGGGCGGAGATACGCAGTATTTT. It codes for CATSDSGQGGDTQYF.

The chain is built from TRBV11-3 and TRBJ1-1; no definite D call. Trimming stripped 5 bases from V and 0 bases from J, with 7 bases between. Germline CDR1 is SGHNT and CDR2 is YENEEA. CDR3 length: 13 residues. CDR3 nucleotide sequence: TGTGCCAGCAGCCGTGGGCTGAACACTGAAGCTTTCTTT. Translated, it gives CASSRGLNTEAFF.

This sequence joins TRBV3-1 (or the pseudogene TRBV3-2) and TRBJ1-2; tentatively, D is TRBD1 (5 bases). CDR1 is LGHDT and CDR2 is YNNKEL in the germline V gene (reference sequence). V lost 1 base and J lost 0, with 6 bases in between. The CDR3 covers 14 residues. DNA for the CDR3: TGTGCCAGCAGCCAAGCCAGGGCTAACTATGGCTACACCTTC. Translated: CASSQARANYGYTF.

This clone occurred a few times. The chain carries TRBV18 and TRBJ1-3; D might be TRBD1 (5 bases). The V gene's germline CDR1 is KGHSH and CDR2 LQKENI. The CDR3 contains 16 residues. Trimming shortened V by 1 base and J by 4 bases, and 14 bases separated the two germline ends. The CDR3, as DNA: TGTGCCAGCTCACCACGGCAGGGATTATCAGGAAACACCATATATTTT. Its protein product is CASSPRQGLSGNTIYF.

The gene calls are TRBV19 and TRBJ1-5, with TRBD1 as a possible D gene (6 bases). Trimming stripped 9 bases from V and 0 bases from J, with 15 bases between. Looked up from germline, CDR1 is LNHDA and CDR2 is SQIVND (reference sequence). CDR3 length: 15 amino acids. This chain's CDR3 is CASSLTGNSNQPQHF. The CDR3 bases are TGTGCCAGCTCCTTGACAGGAAATAGCAATCAGCCCCAGCATTTT.

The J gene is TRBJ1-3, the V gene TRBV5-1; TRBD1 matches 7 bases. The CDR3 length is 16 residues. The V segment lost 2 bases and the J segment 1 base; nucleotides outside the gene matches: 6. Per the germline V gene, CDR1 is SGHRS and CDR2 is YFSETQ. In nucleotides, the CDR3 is TGCGCCAGCAGCTTAACAGGGGCCGATTCTGGAAACACCATATATTTT. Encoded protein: CASSLTGADSGNTIYF.

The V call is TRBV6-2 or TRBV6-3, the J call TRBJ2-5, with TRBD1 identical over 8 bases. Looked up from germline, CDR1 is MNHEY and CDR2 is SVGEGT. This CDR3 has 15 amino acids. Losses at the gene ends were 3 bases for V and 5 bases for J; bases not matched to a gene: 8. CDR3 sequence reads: CASSYRRGPGETQYF. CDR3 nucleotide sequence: TGTGCCAGCAGTTATCGCAGGGGGCCTGGGGAGACCCAGTACTTC.

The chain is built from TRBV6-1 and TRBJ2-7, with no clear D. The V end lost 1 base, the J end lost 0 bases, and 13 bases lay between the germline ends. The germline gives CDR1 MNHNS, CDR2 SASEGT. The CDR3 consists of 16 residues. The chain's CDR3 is CASSEGRGRSSYEQYV. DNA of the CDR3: TGTGCCAGCAGTGAAGGTAGAGGACGGAGCTCCTACGAGCAGTACGTC.

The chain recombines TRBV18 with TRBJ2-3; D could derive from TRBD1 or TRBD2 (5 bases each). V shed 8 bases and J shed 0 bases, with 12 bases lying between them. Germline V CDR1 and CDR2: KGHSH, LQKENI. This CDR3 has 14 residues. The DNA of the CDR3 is TGTGCCAGCGCAGAGGGGCTGAGCACAGATACGCAGTATTTT. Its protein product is CASAEGLSTDTQYF.

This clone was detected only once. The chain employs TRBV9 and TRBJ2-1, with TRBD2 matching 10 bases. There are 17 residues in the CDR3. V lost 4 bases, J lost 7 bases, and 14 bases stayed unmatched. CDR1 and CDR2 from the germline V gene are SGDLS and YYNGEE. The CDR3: CASSSRVAGGYKNEQFF. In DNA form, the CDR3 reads TGTGCCAGCAGCTCGCGGGTAGCGGGGGGCTATAAGAATGAGCAGTTCTTC.

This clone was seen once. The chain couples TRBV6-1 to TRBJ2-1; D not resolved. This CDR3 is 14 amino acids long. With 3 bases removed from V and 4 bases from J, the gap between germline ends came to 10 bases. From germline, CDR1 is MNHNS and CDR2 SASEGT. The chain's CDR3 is CASSDPGPYNEQFF. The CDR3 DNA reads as TGTGCCAGCAGTGATCCAGGACCTTACAATGAGCAGTTCTTC.

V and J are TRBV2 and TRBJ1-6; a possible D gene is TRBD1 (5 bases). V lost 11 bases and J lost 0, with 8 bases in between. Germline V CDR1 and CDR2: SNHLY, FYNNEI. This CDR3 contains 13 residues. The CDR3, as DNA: TGTGCCGGGGGGGGCTCCTATAATTCACCCCTCCACTTT. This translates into CAGGGSYNSPLHF.

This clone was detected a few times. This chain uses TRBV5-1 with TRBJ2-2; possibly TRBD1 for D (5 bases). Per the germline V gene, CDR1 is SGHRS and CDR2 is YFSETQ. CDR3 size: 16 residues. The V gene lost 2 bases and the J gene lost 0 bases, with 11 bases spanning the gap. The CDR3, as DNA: TGCGCCAGCAGCTTACAGGCACAGACGAACACCGGGGAGCTGTTTTTT. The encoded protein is CASSLQAQTNTGELFF.

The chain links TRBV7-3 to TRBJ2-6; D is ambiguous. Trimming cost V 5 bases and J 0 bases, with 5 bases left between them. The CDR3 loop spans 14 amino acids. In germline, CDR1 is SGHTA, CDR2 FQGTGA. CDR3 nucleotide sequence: TGTGCCAGCAGCCCGGACTCTGGGGCCAACGTCCTGACTTTC. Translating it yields CASSPDSGANVLTF.

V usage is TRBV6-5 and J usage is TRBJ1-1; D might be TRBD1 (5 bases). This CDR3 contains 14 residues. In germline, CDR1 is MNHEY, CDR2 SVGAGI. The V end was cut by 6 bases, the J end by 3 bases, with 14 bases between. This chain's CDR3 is CASSRAPGHTEAFF. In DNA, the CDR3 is TGTGCCAGCAGCAGGGCCCCGGGGCACACTGAAGCTTTCTTT.

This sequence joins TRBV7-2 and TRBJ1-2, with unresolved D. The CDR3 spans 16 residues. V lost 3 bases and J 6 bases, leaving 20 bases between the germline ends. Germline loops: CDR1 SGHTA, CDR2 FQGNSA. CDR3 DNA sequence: TGTGCCAGCAGCTTTTCTGTTAATATGGGGATGGATGGCTACACCTTC. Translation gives CASSFSVNMGMDGYTF.

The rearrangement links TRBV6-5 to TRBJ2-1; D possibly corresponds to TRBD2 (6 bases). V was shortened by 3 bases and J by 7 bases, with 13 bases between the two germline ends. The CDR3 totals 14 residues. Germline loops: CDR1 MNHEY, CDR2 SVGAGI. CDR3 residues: CASSYRGDGNEQFF. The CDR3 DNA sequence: TGTGCCAGCAGTTATCGCGGGGATGGGAATGAGCAGTTCTTC.

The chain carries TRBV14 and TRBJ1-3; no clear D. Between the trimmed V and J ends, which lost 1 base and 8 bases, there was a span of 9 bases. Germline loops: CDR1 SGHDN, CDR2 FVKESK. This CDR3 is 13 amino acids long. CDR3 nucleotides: TGTGCCAGCAGCCAAGTGTCCGGAGACACCATATATTTT. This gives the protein CASSQVSGDTIYF.

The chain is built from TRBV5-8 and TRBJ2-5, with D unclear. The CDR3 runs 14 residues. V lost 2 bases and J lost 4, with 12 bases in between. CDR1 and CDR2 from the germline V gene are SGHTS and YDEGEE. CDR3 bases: TGTGCCAGCAGCTTATTTAACAGCAGAGAGACCCAGTACTTC. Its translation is CASSLFNSRETQYF.

In nucleotides, the CDR3 is TGTGCCAGCAGTCGTACGTCCGGTGAAGGGGGGTCACCCCTCCACTTT. Translation gives CASSRTSGEGGSPLHF. The chain links TRBV5-4 to TRBJ1-6, with D possibly being TRBD1 (6 bases). CDR3 length: 16 residues. Germline-derived CDR1 and CDR2 are SGHNT and YYREEE (reference sequence). Trimming cost V 5 bases and J 10 bases, with 22 bases left between them.

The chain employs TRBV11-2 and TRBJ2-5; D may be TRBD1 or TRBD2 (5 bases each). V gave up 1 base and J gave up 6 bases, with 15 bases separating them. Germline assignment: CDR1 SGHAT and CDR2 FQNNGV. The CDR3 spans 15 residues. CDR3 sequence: CASSLVTRDLKTQYF. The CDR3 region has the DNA TGTGCCAGCAGCTTAGTAACCCGGGACCTGAAGACCCAGTACTTC.

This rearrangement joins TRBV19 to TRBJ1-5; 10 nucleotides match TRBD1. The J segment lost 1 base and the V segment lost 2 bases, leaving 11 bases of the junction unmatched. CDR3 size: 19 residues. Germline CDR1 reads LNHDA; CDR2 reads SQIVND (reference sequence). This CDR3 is CASSISPGQGLQSNQPQHF. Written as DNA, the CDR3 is TGTGCCAGTAGTATAAGTCCGGGACAGGGGCTTCAAAGCAATCAGCCCCAGCATTTT.

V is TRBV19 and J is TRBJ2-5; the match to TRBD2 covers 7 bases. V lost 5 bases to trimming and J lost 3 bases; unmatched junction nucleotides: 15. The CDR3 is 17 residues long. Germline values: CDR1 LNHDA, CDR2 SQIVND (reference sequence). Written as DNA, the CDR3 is TGTGCCAGTAGTCGAGGGAGACTAGCTGGGTATGAAGAGACCCAGTACTTC. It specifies CASSRGRLAGYEETQYF.